The TCR beta chain under discussion was sequenced for a study of blood T cell repertoires in COVID-19 (dated by TCRdb to about 2020). As for the study more broadly: Samples covering the acute and convalescent phases of COVID-19 were provided by collaborators in the United States, Italy and Spain. The sample metadata nearly always contained a de-identified subject ID, COVID-19 status, age in years and sex. A freely available public database, intended as a resource for researchers studying the immune response to SARS-CoV-2, is where the repertoires were released. Subjects who had been exposed to COVID-19, were actively infected with it, or had recovered from it provided the deeply sampled blood TCRbeta repertoires that made up the dataset. The prospective study material was composed of cDNA or gDNA derived from T cells, B-cell-depleted T cells, or PBMCs. Samples were obtained from the ongoing ImmuneRACE study (first 160 participants) and from about 1,300 subjects provided by 6 global collaborators. HLA class I and class II types, where available, came from metadata supplied by the sample provider rather than from assay-based typing.

The immunoSEQ Assay, a bias-controlled multiplex PCR, was used to amplify TCRbeta CDR3 regions from genomic DNA. On the authors' methods: The number of nucleated cells in each sample was estimated from the amplification of reference gene primers within the assay. To quantify the absolute abundance of each unique TCRbeta CDR3 rearrangement, sequence reads were collapsed and filtered. For each sample, productive Simpson clonality was calculated as the square root of Simpson's diversity index over productive rearrangements. Held by TCRdb, this immuneACCESS table contains in-frame sequences only and omits some clones. Under half of the omission traces to an unresolved V gene where checked; the cause of the rest is unknown. That table gives V, J and clone size, and the DNA gave D and trimming. The sample table records about 29,000 clones; roughly 84% of these occur just once. The top ten clones comprise approximately 9.4% of the sample.

In the case of this clone: Its antigen is not yet known. No much larger clone is present one base from it, and per-base qualities are unavailable.

What the research found in general, with its limitations: The amount of clinical and demographic metadata varied by source and participant and was provided uncurated.

Collaborating institutions collected whole blood in K2EDTA tubes following their own protocols. For TCRbeta analysis, collaborators shipped samples as frozen whole blood, isolated PBMCs, or DNA extracted from either of those sample types. The CDR3 holds 16 amino acids from the cysteine to the phenylalanine. Only the CDR3 region is kept as DNA, spanning 48 bases read in frame from base 1. V loses 0 bases of germline sequence and J loses 0 bases, and the interval between the two ends is 10 bases. Via the germline V gene (reference sequence), CDR1 is SGHKS and CDR2 YYEKEE. Input material: peripheral blood. This receptor was obtained from a man older than 75 with active COVID-19. The V and J genes are TRBV5-5 and TRBJ2-1; the D gene is perhaps TRBD2, on 6 matching bases. The encoded CDR3 is CASSLAGTVSYNEQFF. The DNA is as follows: TGTGCCAGCAGCTTGGCCGGGACTGTCTCCTACAATGAGCAGTTCTTC. Extended through the reference TRBV5-5 and TRBJ2-1 proteins, this CDR3 yields the full variable domain: DAGVTQSPTHLIKTRGQQVTLRCSPISGHKSVSWYQQVLGQGPQFIFQYYEKEERGRGNFPDRFSARQFPNYSSELNVNALLLGDSALYLCASSLAGTVSYNEQFFGPGTRLTVL.